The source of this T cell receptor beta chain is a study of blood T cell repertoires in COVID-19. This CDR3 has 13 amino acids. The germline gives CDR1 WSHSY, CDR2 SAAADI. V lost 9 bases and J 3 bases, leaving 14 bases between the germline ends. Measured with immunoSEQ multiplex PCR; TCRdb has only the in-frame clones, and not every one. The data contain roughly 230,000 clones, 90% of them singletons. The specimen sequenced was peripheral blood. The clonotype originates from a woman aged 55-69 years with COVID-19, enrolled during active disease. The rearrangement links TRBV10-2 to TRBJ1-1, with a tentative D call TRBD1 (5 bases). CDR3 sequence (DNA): TGCGCCAGTAAATTCGGGGGGGACACTGAAGCTTTCTTT. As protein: CASKFGGDTEAFF.